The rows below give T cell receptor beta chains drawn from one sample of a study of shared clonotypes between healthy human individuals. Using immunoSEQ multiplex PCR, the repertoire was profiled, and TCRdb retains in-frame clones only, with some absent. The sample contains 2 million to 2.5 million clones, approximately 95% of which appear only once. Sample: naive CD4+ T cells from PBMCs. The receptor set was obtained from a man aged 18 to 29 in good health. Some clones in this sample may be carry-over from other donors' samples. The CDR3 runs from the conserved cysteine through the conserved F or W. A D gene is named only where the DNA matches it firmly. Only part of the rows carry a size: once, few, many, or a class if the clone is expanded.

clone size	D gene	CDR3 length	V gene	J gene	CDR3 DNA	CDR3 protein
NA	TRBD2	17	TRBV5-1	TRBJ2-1	TGCGCCAGCAGCTTGGGGACTAGCGGGAGGGTCTACAATGAGCAGTTCTTC	CASSLGTSGRVYNEQFF
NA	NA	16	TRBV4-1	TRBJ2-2	TGCGCCAGCAGCCAAGCTCTCCAGGGGAGGGCCGGGGAGCTGTTTTTT	CASSQALQGRAGELFF
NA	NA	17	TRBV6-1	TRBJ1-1	TGTGCCAGCAGTGAGTGGCCCAGGGCGAGGGGGAACACTGAAGCTTTCTTT	CASSEWPRARGNTEAFF
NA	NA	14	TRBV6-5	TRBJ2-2	TGTGCCAGCAGTTTATCAGGGGTCCCCGGGGAGCTGTTTTTT	CASSLSGVPGELFF
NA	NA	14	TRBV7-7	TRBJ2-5	TGTGCCAGCAGCTTAGTAGGCGGATTTCAGACCCAGTACTTC	CASSLVGGFQTQYF
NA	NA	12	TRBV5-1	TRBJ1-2	TGCGCCAGCAGCTTGGAAGTAGGGAGACAGGTCTTC	CASSLEVGRQVF
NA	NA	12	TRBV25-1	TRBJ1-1	TGTGCCAGCAAGGGTTCGAACACTGAAGCTTTCTTT	CASKGSNTEAFF
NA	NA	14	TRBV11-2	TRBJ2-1	TGTGCCAGCAGCTTAGAAAGACACATCGGGGAGCAGTTCTTC	CASSLERHIGEQFF
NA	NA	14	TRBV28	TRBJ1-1	TGTGCCAGCATTAAGTCCGGTGGGAACACTGAAGCTTTCTTT	CASIKSGGNTEAFF
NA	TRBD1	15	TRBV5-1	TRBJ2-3	TGCGCCAGCACCCAAGGGGGCCCGGACCTAGGTACGCAGTATTTT	CASTQGGPDLGTQYF
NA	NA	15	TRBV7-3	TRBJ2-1	TGTGCCAGCAGCTTAAGTTTGGCGGTTTACAATGAGCAGTTCTTC	CASSLSLAVYNEQFF
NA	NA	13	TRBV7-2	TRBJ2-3	TGTGCCAGCAGCCTCTCTTTCCCAGATACGCAGTATTTT	CASSLSFPDTQYF
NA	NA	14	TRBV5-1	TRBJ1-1	TGCGCCAGCAGCTTGGTTTCAGGGAACACTGAAGCTTTCTTT	CASSLVSGNTEAFF
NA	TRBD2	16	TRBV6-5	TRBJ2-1	TGTGCCAGCAGTTACTCCGGCGGGAGGGACCCCAATGAGCAGTTCTTC	CASSYSGGRDPNEQFF
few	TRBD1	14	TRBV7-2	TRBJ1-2	TGTGCCAGCAGCCCGGGACAGGGGGACTATGGCTACACCTTC	CASSPGQGDYGYTF
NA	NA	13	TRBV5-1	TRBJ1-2	TGCGCCAGCAGCCCAGGGACGGGCTATGGCTACACCTTC	CASSPGTGYGYTF
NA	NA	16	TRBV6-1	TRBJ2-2	TGTGCCAGCAGTGAATACCAAGGCAGGGATGCCGGGGAGCTGTTTTTT	CASSEYQGRDAGELFF
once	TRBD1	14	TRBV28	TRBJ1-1	TGTGCCAGCGAGCGTGGGGACAGGGGTAGTGAAGCTTTCTTT	CASERGDRGSEAFF
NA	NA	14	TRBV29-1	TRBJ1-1	TGCAGCGTGGCCTTACTACAGGGAAGTACTGAAGCTTTCTTT	CSVALLQGSTEAFF
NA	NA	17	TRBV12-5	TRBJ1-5	TGTGCTAGTGGATTCGACGGCAAACCCTGGGGCAATCAGCCCCAGCATTTT	CASGFDGKPWGNQPQHF
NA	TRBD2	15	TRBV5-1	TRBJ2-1	TGCGCCAGCAGCTTGGGGATAGCGGGATACAATGAGCAGTTCTTC	CASSLGIAGYNEQFF
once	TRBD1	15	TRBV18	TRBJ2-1	TGTGCCAGCTCACCAGGGACAGGTAACTACAATGAGCAGTTCTTC	CASSPGTGNYNEQFF
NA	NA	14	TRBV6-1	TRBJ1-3	TGTGCCAGCAGCCAGACAGTATCTGGAAACACCATATATTTT	CASSQTVSGNTIYF
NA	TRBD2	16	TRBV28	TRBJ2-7	TGTGCCAGCAGTTTATGGAGTAGCGGGACATCCTACGAGCAGTACTTC	CASSLWSSGTSYEQYF
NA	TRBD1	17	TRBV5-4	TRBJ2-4	TGTGCCAGCAGCAAGACCGGGACAGGGGAATCCAAAAACATTCAGTACTTC	CASSKTGTGESKNIQYF
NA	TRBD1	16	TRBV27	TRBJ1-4	TGTGCCAGCAGTTTAAGTCCTCGGACAGGGGGCGAAAAACTGTTTTTT	CASSLSPRTGGEKLFF
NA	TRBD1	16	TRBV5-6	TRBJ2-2	TGTGCCAGCAGCTCCTCCGGGACAGGGCCCGGCGGGGAGCTGTTTTTT	CASSSSGTGPGGELFF
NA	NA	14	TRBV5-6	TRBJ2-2	TGTGCCAGCAGCTGGGATACGAACACCGGGGAGCTGTTTTTT	CASSWDTNTGELFF
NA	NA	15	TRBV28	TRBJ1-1	TGTGCCAGCAGGCGGCCCGGGACGGCAAACACTGAAGCTTTCTTT	CASRRPGTANTEAFF
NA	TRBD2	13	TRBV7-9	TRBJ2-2	TGTGCCAGCAGTTCCGCGGGGGCCGGGGAGCTGTTTTTT	CASSSAGAGELFF
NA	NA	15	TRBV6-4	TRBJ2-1	TGTGCCAGCCGGCTTCACGGGACGCCAGACAATGAGCAGTTCTTC	CASRLHGTPDNEQFF
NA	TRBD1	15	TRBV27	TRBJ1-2	TGTGCCAGCGGATTGCCGGGACAGTTAACCTATGGCTACACCTTC	CASGLPGQLTYGYTF
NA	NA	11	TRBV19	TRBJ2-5	TGTGCCAGTAGTCAGGCGGAGACCCAGTACTTC	CASSQAETQYF
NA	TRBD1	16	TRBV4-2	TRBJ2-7	TGTGCCAGCAGCCAAGACTCGGGCAGGGGGCGGAAAGAGCAGTACTTC	CASSQDSGRGRKEQYF
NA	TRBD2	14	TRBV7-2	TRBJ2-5	TGTGCCAGCAGCTTTAGCGGGAGCCCCGAGACCCAGTACTTC	CASSFSGSPETQYF
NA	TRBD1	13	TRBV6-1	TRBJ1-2	TGTGCCAGCAGTGAAAGCAGGGGGTTGGGCTACACCTTC	CASSESRGLGYTF
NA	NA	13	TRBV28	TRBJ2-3	TGTGCCAGCAGTTTAGTAAGGCTCGATACGCAGTATTTT	CASSLVRLDTQYF
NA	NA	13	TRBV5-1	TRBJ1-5	TGCGCCAGCAGCCCGGGGGTGGGCCAGCCCCAGCATTTT	CASSPGVGQPQHF
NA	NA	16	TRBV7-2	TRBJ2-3	TGTGCCAGCAGCTTGCTACAGGGTGCCCCCACAGATACGCAGTATTTT	CASSLLQGAPTDTQYF
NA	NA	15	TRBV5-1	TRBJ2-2	TGCGCCAGCAGCTTGGTTAGTTCCGTTTCCGGGGAGCTGTTTTTT	CASSLVSSVSGELFF
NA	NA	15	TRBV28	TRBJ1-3	TGTGCCAGCAGTTACATCGGGACCGCTGGAAACACCATATATTTT	CASSYIGTAGNTIYF
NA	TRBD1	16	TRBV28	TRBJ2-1	TGTGCCAGCAGTAAGCAGACAGGGGTTGGGTACAATGAGCAGTTCTTC	CASSKQTGVGYNEQFF
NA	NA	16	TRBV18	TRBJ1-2	TGTGCCAGCTCACCACCTGGGGGGAGAACTAACTATGGCTACACCTTC	CASSPPGGRTNYGYTF
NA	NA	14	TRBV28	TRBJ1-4	TGTGCCAGTAAAACCGGGACAAGAGGATTTAAACTGTTTTTT	CASKTGTRGFKLFF
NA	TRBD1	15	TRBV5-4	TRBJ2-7	TGTGCCAGCAGCATCGGGACAGGCGGGCTATACGAGCAGTACTTC	CASSIGTGGLYEQYF